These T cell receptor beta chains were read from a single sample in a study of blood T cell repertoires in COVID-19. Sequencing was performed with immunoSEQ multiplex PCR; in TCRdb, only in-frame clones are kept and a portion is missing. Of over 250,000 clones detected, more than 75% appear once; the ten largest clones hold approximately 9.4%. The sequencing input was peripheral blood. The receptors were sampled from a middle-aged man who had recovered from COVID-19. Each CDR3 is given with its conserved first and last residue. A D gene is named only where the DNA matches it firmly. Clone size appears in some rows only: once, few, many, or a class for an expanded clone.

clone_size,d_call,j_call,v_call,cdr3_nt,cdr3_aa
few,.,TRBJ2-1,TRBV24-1,TGTGCCACCAGTGATGCGGGAAGCAGCTCCTACAATGAGCAGTTCTTC,CATSDAGSSSYNEQFF
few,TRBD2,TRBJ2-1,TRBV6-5,TGTGCCAGCAGTCCCTGGGAGGGAGGGAGTGAGCAGTTCTTC,CASSPWEGGSEQFF
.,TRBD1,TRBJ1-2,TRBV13,TGTGCCAGCAGCTACCAGGGGGGTGGCTACACCTTC,CASSYQGGGYTF
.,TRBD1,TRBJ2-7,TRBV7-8,TGTGCCAGCAGCTTAGGGACAGGGAGACCCTACGAGCAGTACTTC,CASSLGTGRPYEQYF
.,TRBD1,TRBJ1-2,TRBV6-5,TGTGCCATCTCCCCCCGACAGGGAAAGGGCTACACCTTC,CAISPRQGKGYTF
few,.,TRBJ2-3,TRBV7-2,TGTGCCAGCAGCTTAAGGTCGAGGGCAGATACGCAGTATTTT,CASSLRSRADTQYF
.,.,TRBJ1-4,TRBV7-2,TGTGCCAGCAGCTCTTCCCGCGAACGGGAAAAACTGTTTTTT,CASSSSREREKLFF
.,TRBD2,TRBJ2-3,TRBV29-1,TGCAGCGTTGAACGGGGGGTATCGGGGAGTACAGATACGCAGTATTTT,CSVERGVSGSTDTQYF
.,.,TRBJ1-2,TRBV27,TGTGCCAGCAGGTCCCCCGGGACACCCGTCGAGGGCTACACCTTC,CASRSPGTPVEGYTF
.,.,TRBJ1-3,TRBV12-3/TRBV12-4,TGTGCCAGCAGTGTAATTGGAAACACCATATATTTT,CASSVIGNTIYF
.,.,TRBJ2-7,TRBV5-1,TGCGCCAGCAGCTTCGGGGGGCCCCCCGCCGAGCAGTACTTC,CASSFGGPPAEQYF
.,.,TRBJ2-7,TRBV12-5,TGTGCTAGTGGCTCCCCTTCGGTAGCCTACGAGCAGTACTTC,CASGSPSVAYEQYF
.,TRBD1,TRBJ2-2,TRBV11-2,TGTGCCAGCAGCAACAGGGGAACGAACACCGGGGAGCTGTTTTTT,CASSNRGTNTGELFF
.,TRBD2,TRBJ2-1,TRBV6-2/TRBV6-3,TGTGCCAGCAGTTACCCCGGGACTAGCGGGGCCTCGGTCTTC,CASSYPGTSGASVF
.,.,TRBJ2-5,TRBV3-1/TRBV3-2,TGTGCCAGCAGCCAAGCTGGGGGGGCGGAGACCCAGTACTTC,CASSQAGGAETQYF
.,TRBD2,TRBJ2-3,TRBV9,TGTGCCAGCAGCGGTAGCGGGGGGGGGCCCACAGATACGCAGTATTTT,CASSGSGGGPTDTQYF
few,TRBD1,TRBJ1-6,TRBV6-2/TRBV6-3,TGTGCCAGCAGCCACCCGCGACAGGGGGCGCGATCACCCCTCCACTTT,CASSHPRQGARSPLHF
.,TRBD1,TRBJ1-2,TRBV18,TGTGCCAGCTCACCGGGACAGGGGGCCCACTATGGCTACACCTTC,CASSPGQGAHYGYTF
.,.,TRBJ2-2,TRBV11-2,TGTGCCAGCAGCGTTGGGAGGGGGGAGCTGTTTTTT,CASSVGRGELFF
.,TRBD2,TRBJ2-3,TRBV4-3,TGCGCCAGCAGCCATTATAGCGGGAGCAGAGATACGCAGTATTTT,CASSHYSGSRDTQYF
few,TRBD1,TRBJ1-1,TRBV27,TGTGCCAGCAGAAGACAGGGGCCTAACACTGAAGCTTTCTTT,CASRRQGPNTEAFF
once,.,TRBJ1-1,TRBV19,TGTGCCAGTAGTATCACAGGAATGAACACTGAAGCTTTCTTT,CASSITGMNTEAFF
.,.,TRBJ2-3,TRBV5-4,TGTGCCAGCAGCTTGGGTCAGGCAGATACGCAGTATTTT,CASSLGQADTQYF
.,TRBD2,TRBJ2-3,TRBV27,TGTGCCAGCAGCTCCCCTAGCGGGAGGGATACTAGCACAGATACGCAGTATTTT,CASSSPSGRDTSTDTQYF
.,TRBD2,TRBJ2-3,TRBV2,TGTGCCAGCCAGCGGGAAGCAGATACGCAGTATTTT,CASQREADTQYF
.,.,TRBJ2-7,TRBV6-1,TGTGCCAGCAGTGAAACGGGTTTTAGCTCCTACGAGCAGTACTTC,CASSETGFSSYEQYF
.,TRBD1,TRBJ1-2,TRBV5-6,TGTGCCAGCAGCCCACGGGACAGTGGCTATGGCTACACCTTC,CASSPRDSGYGYTF
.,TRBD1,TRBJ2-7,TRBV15,TGTGCCACCGGCCAAGACAGGGGGAGTTACGAGCAGTACTTC,CATGQDRGSYEQYF
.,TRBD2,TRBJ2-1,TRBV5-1,TGCGCCAGCAGCATGGGACTAGCGGGAGGTGGAGGTGAGCAGTTCTTC,CASSMGLAGGGGEQFF
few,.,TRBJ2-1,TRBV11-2,TGTGCCAGCAGCTTGACTATCCGGGCAAATGAGCAGTTCTTC,CASSLTIRANEQFF
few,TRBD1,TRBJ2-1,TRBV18,TGTGCCAGCTCCCAAGGGGGCTTTGAGCAGTTCTTC,CASSQGGFEQFF
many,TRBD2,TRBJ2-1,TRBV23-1,TGCGCCAGCAGTCCCACCGGGACTAGCGGGGGTGGCTCCTACAATGAGCAGTTCTTC,CASSPTGTSGGGSYNEQFF
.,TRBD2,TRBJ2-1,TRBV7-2,TGTGCCAGCAGACGGCTAGCGGCTCAGGGTGAGCAGTTCTTC,CASRRLAAQGEQFF
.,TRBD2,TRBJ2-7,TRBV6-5,TGTGCCAGCAGTTTAGCGGGGAAAGAGTACGAGCAGTACTTC,CASSLAGKEYEQYF
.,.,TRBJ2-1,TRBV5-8,TGTGCCAGCACCCTGGGTCTCGGTAGCAACAATGAGCAGTTCTTC,CASTLGLGSNNEQFF
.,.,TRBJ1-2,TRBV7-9,TGTGCCAGCAGCCCTCCGGGTTCTTGGGGCTACACCTTC,CASSPPGSWGYTF
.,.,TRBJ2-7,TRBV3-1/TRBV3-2,TGTGCCAGCAGTCTTTATACGGACTTGCGTGGGGAGCAGTACTTC,CASSLYTDLRGEQYF
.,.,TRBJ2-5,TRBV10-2,TGCGCCAGCAGTGAGCCCTGGGCCGAGACCCAGTACTTC,CASSEPWAETQYF
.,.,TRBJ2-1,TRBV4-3,TGCGCCAGCAGCCGGGTCAGGGGTCCCGGTGAGCAGTTCTTC,CASSRVRGPGEQFF
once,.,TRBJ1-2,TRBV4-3,TGCGCCAGCAGCCAAGATGCCAGACCAGGACTGACTTATGGCTACACCTTC,CASSQDARPGLTYGYTF